This TCR beta chain emerged from a study of siplizumab effects on memory and regulatory T cells. General study points: Unstimulated subset assignment was obtained for only a minor fraction of alloreactive clones. Only a minority of proliferating CD4+ or CD8+ clones had an assignable naive or memory phenotype, with roughly 75-96% lacking one. Confirmation was lacking for the suppressive function of proliferating Tregs derived from siplizumab cultures.

Germline V gene data show CDR1 as SGHDT and CDR2 as YYEEEE. Trimming removed 2 bases at V and 2 bases at J, with 7 bases between. The CDR3 length is 13 residues. On this clone itself: No antigen is known for it.

Profiling relied on immunoSEQ multiplex PCR, and the TCRdb table lists in-frame clones only, not all of them. The sample has about 120,000 clones, around 93% seen once. The source material was non-Treg CD4+ T cells sorted from blood. The origin of this receptor is a human donor in good health. This chain joins TRBV5-6 and TRBJ1-1, with no clear D. The chain's CDR3 is CASSFSRNTEAFF. The CDR3 DNA reads TGTGCCAGCAGCTTCAGCCGAAACACTGAAGCTTTCTTT.